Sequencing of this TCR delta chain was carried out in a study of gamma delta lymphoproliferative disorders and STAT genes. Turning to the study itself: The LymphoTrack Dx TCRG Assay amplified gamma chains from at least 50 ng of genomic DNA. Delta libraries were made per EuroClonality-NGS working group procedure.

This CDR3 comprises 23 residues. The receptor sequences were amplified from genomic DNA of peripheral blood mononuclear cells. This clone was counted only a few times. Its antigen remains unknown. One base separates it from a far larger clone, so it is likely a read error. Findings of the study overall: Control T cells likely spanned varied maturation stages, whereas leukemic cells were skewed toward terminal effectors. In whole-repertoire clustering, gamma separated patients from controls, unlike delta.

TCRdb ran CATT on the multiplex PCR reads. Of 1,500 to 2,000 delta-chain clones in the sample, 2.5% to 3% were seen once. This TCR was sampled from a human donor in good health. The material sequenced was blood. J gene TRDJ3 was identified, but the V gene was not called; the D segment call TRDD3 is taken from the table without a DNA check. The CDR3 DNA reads TGTGCCATCAACCCGCTGTACTGGGGGATACGCCCACTCTGCTCCTGGGACACCCGACAGATGTTTTTC. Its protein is CAINPLYWGIRPLCSWDTRQMFF.